The entry below describes one TCR beta chain. These data belong to a study of response to subunit inactivated influenza vaccine. A single record per CDR3 protein comes from TCRdb applying MiXCR to the RT-PCR reads. The data show about 540,000 distinct CDR3 sequences, approximately 22% seen once. Germline values: CDR1 MNHEY, CDR2 SMNVEV (reference sequence). This CDR3 is 10 amino acids long. The V and J ends lost 9 bases and 7 bases respectively, with 7 bases between them. These sequences were also reported in another study, on T cells expressing NK-cell markers. That study adds: Scientists made TCR beta cDNA using 5'RACE template switching with UMIs. Sequencing covered eight donors, seven HCMV-seropositive and one seronegative. For several donors, the dominant NKG2C+ clonotypes made up about 1.0-7.5% of their CD8+ T cells.

The source was CD4+ T cells sorted from PBMCs, collected about 13 days after vaccination. This receptor was taken from a man aged 50 to 60 who received an inactivated influenza vaccine. The chain links TRBV27 to TRBJ1-5; no clear D. CDR3 residues: CARRLQPQHF. The CDR3 DNA sequence: TGTGCCAGGAGACTACAGCCCCAGCATTTT.